This TCR beta chain appears in the sequencing data of a study of shared clonotypes between healthy human individuals. Profiled with immunoSEQ multiplex PCR; TCRdb holds only in-frame clones, not every one. The sample has about 660,000 clones, roughly 70% seen once. There are 13 residues in the CDR3. V was clipped by 0 bases and J by 5 bases, with 7 bases between them. Germline CDR1 reads SGDLS; CDR2 reads YYNGEE. The chain recombines TRBV9 with TRBJ2-3; no reliable D call. What was sequenced was memory CD4+ T cells sorted from blood. This sample's subset: CD45RA-negative fraction. The receptor's source is a woman between 25 and 40 years old in good health. The CDR3 loop reads CASSVEGKDTQYF. The DNA for the CDR3 is TGTGCCAGCAGCGTAGAAGGGAAAGATACGCAGTATTTT. The full variable domain, in which reference TRBV9 and TRBJ2-3 provide the parts outside the CDR3, is DSGVTQTPKHLITATGQRVTLRCSPRSGDLSVYWYQQSLDQGLQFLIQYYNGEERAKGNILERFSAQQFPDLHSELNLSSLELGDSALYFCASSVEGKDTQYFGPGTRLTVL.